This TCR beta chain was documented in a study of CD8 T cells in Susac syndrome. Random hexamers were used to reverse transcribe roughly 0.45 to 1 ug of RNA. In TCRdb, the immunoSEQ multiplex PCR reads were re-called with MiXCR into one record per CDR3 protein. This sample has 110,000 or so distinct CDR3 sequences, with approximately 93% found just once. The CDR3 has 15 residues. Germline V CDR1 and CDR2: LGHNA, YSLEER. Trimming at V came to 0 bases and at J to 8 bases, leaving 8 bases not matched to a gene. The clonotype originates from a human donor with multiple sclerosis. Sample: CD4+ T cells from PBMCs. V usage is TRBV4-3 and J usage is TRBJ1-2; 8 bases line up with TRBD1. The CDR3 loop reads CASSQDWTGYLGYTF. The CDR3 DNA sequence: TGCGCCAGCAGCCAAGATTGGACAGGGTATCTCGGCTACACCTTC.